These 26 T cell receptor beta chains were all obtained from the same sample, sequenced in a study of T cells in Graves' hyperthyroidism and ophthalmopathy. Amplified regions were TCR beta CDR3 sequences from RNA transcripts. First-round RT-PCR targeting the TCR CDR3 was performed with the HTBI primer set. TCRdb redid the calling of the multiplex PCR reads with MiXCR, one entry per CDR3 protein. The sample contains around 350,000 distinct CDR3 sequences, around 13% of which appear only once. The sample comprised blood. The source is a woman aged 30 to 39 with Graves' ophthalmopathy.

The gene calls are TRBV7-2 and TRBJ1-1; TRBD1 agrees at 8 bases. CDR3 length: 15 residues. J lost 3 bases, V lost 5 bases, and 8 bases had no gene match. CDR1 SGHTA and CDR2 FQGNSA come from the germline V gene. The CDR3 nucleotides are TGTGCCAGCAGCCCTTCGACAGGGGCGTACACTGAAGCTTTCTTT. Translating it yields CASSPSTGAYTEAFF.

This clonotype was counted ten times or more. This rearrangement joins TRBV6-2 or TRBV6-3 to TRBJ2-7, with 14 bases matching TRBD2. Trimming cost V 0 bases and J 2 bases; bases outside gene matches: 0. Looked up from germline, CDR1 is MNHEY and CDR2 is SVGEGT. The length of the CDR3 is 16 residues. The CDR3 sequence is CASSYSTSGGAYEQYF. In nucleotides, the CDR3 is TGTGCCAGCAGTTACTCGACTAGCGGGGGGGCCTACGAGCAGTACTTC.

V gene TRBV7-8 combines with J gene TRBJ2-2; D unclear. The CDR3 is 14 residues long. V dropped 3 bases and J dropped 7 bases, with 12 bases sitting between them. Germline CDR1 reads SGHVS; CDR2 reads FQNEAQ. In nucleotides, the CDR3 is TGTGCCAGCAGCTTCGTCCGGGCGATCGGGGAGCTGTTTTTT. This encodes CASSFVRAIGELFF.

The genes are TRBV18 and TRBJ2-1, with TRBD2 as a possible D gene (5 bases). The CDR3 totals 16 residues. The ends were cut back, 3 bases at V and 3 bases at J, with 15 bases in the middle. Germline V gene data show CDR1 as KGHSH and CDR2 as LQKENI. CDR3 in DNA: TGTGCCAGCTCACCCACTAGGCCCACCGGCTACAATGAGCAGTTCTTC. Its protein is CASSPTRPTGYNEQFF.

This clonotype was detected only a few times. The rearrangement links TRBV9 to TRBJ1-1; D ambiguous. This CDR3 has 13 amino acids. Germline V gene sequence: CDR1 SGDLS, CDR2 YYNGEE. V shed 3 bases and J shed 3 bases, with 9 bases lying between them. For the CDR3, the DNA is TGTGCCAGCAGCGGCCAATCGGACACTGAAGCTTTCTTT. Its protein product is CASSGQSDTEAFF.

The chain employs TRBV29-1 and TRBJ2-5; D unresolved. Trimming removed 3 bases at V and 0 bases at J, with 11 bases between. CDR3 size: 14 residues. Per the germline V gene, CDR1 is SQVTM and CDR2 is ANQGSEA. In nucleotides, the CDR3 is TGCAGCGTTGAGTTTCGAACAAACCAAGAGACCCAGTACTTC. It translates to CSVEFRTNQETQYF.

This clonotype was observed many times. The chain couples TRBV7-3 to TRBJ2-1, with D possibly matching TRBD2 (7 bases). CDR3 size: 15 residues. V shed 2 bases and J shed 9 bases, with 17 bases lying between them. Germline-derived CDR1 and CDR2 are SGHTA and FQGTGA. CDR3 DNA: TGTGCCAGCAGCTTATTCGGGGGGCTTAGGGGTGAGCAGTTCTTC. It codes for CASSLFGGLRGEQFF.

This clonotype occurred many times. The genes are TRBV4-2 and TRBJ2-7; the D call may be TRBD1 or TRBD2 (5 bases each). Germline V gene sequence: CDR1 LGHNA, CDR2 YNFKEQ. V gave up 0 bases and J gave up 4 bases, with 13 bases separating them. The CDR3 spans 15 residues. CDR3 sequence: CASSQDRDGFYEQYF. The CDR3 DNA reads TGTGCCAGCAGCCAAGATCGGGACGGGTTTTACGAGCAGTACTTC.

This clonotype was counted at least ten times. The chain recombines TRBV2 with TRBJ2-1; 11 bases are a match to TRBD2. The germline CDR1 and CDR2 sequences are SNHLY and FYNNEI. Germline trimming cut 7 bases from V and 7 bases from J; bases unmatched to any gene: 9. The length of the CDR3 is 15 residues. Here the CDR3 reads CASMWVAGGWNEQFF. In DNA, the CDR3 is TGTGCCAGCATGTGGGTAGCGGGGGGGTGGAATGAGCAGTTCTTC. Full variable domain (outside the CDR3, taken from reference TRBV2 and TRBJ2-1): EPEVTQTPSHQVTQMGQEVILRCVPISNHLYFYWYRQILGQKVEFLVSFYNNEISEKSEIFDDQFSVERPDGSNFTLKIRSTKLEDSAMYFCASMWVAGGWNEQFFGPGTRLTVL.

In this sample, this clonotype turned up many times. J is TRBJ2-2 and V is TRBV25-1; no firm D call. CDR3 length equals 11 residues. CDR1 MGHDK and CDR2 SYGVNS come from the germline V gene. V lost 5 bases and J 2 bases, leaving 0 bases between the germline ends. CDR3 nucleotide sequence: TGTGCCAGCAGTAACACCGGGGAGCTGTTTTTT. Amino acids: CASSNTGELFF.

This clonotype was counted ten times or more. This chain connects TRBV6-1 to TRBJ1-2; D might be TRBD1 (6 bases). V lost 2 bases, J lost 8 bases, and 12 bases lay in between. The CDR3 loop spans 13 amino acids. CDR1 is MNHNS and CDR2 is SASEGT in the germline V gene. This CDR3 is CASSESQGWGYTF. The DNA for the CDR3 is TGTGCCAGCAGTGAAAGTCAGGGGTGGGGCTACACCTTC.

As to this clonotype: This may stem from a read error, because a much larger clone lies one nucleotide away. This CDR3 is CASSPDEGRNTEAFF. The CDR3 DNA sequence: TGTGCCAGCTCTCCCGACGAGGGGCGGAACACTGAAGCTTTCTTT. The chain combines TRBV18 with TRBJ1-1, with D tentatively TRBD1 (5 bases). The germline gives CDR1 KGHSH, CDR2 LQKENI. This CDR3 contains 15 residues. With 6 bases removed from V and 1 base from J, the gap between germline ends came to 15 bases.

The chain has TRBV20-1 and TRBJ1-3; D uncertain. Between the trimmed V and J ends, which lost 5 bases and 4 bases, there was a span of 15 bases. This CDR3 is 14 amino acids long. The germline V gene has CDR1 DFQATT and CDR2 SNEGSKA (reference sequence). DNA for the CDR3: TGCAGTGCTCCCGACTCGACGACAGGAAACACCATATATTTT. Its translation is CSAPDSTTGNTIYF.

This rearrangement joins TRBV19 to TRBJ2-2; 7 bases are shared with TRBD1. Germline trimming cut 4 bases from V and 3 bases from J; bases unmatched to any gene: 2. Germline V CDR1 and CDR2: LNHDA, SQIVND (reference sequence). The CDR3 length is 14 residues. The CDR3 is CASSRGQYTGELFF. For the CDR3, the DNA is TGTGCCAGTAGTAGGGGACAGTACACCGGGGAGCTGTTTTTT. Variable domain in full (rest from reference TRBV19 and TRBJ2-2): DGGITQSPKYLFRKEGQNVTLSCEQNLNHDAMYWYRQDPGQGLRLIYYSQIVNDFQKGDIAEGYSVSREKKESFPLTVTSAQKNPTAFYLCASSRGQYTGELFFGEGSRLTVL.

The rearrangement links TRBV28 to TRBJ1-1; D ambiguous. From germline, CDR1 is MDHEN and CDR2 SYDVKM. The CDR3 runs to 14 residues. V lost 5 bases to trimming and J lost 14 bases, with 24 bases between them. In DNA, the CDR3 is TGTGCCAGCAGTCCACTACCAGGATGGACTGGAGCCTTCTTT. Translating it yields CASSPLPGWTGAFF.

V and J are TRBV2 and TRBJ1-3; TRBD1 aligns across 9 bases. CDR3 length equals 16 residues. Germline V CDR1 and CDR2: SNHLY, FYNNEI. Unmatched junction bases numbered 5, after V lost 3 bases and J lost 2 bases. In nucleotides, the CDR3 is TGTGCCAGCAGTGACCCCCGGGACAGGGCTGGAAACACCATATATTTT. This gives the protein CASSDPRDRAGNTIYF.

At least ten counts were recorded for this clonotype. The chain employs TRBV18 and TRBJ1-4, with TRBD1 matching 9 bases. Germline assignment: CDR1 KGHSH and CDR2 LQKENI. The CDR3 has 17 residues. The V gene end was trimmed by 0 bases and the J gene end by 0 bases; junction bases not matched to a gene: 2. The CDR3 here is CASSPPWTGATNEKLFF. For the CDR3, the DNA is TGTGCCAGCTCACCACCGTGGACAGGGGCAACTAATGAAAAACTGTTTTTT.

This clonotype has a count of ten or more. The J gene is TRBJ2-2, the V gene TRBV6-6, with 8 bases fitting TRBD2. The CDR3 has 18 residues. Unmatched junction bases numbered 10, after V lost 2 bases and J lost 2 bases. Germline V CDR1 and CDR2: MNHNY, SVGAGI (reference sequence). This CDR3 reads CASSYRELAGGNTGELFF. The CDR3 bases are TGTGCCAGCAGTTACAGGGAGCTGGCGGGGGGAAACACCGGGGAGCTGTTTTTT.

This clonotype has a count of ten or more. This chain connects TRBV16 to TRBJ2-5; the match to TRBD2 covers 9 bases. The ends lost 4 bases at V and 3 bases at J; junction bases unmatched: 6. The CDR3 is 15 amino acids. Germline assignment: CDR1 KGHSY and CDR2 FQNENV. CDR3 loop: CASSPSGEPKETQYF. In DNA, the CDR3 is TGTGCCAGCAGCCCTAGCGGGGAACCCAAAGAGACCCAGTACTTC.

This clonotype was recorded at least ten times. This rearrangement joins TRBV2 to TRBJ2-5; no reliable D call. Germline loops: CDR1 SNHLY, CDR2 FYNNEI. This CDR3 region has 11 residues. V lost 7 bases and J lost 2, with 5 bases in between. The DNA of the CDR3 is TGTGCCAGCACAGTGCAAGAGACCCAGTACTTC. Amino acid sequence: CASTVQETQYF.

This clonotype occurred a few times. Given a much more abundant clone one base away, this may be a read error. The V and J genes are TRBV11-2 and TRBJ2-2; D gene unclear. The CDR3 is made up of 14 amino acids. Deletions cut 5 bases from V and 5 bases from J, with 12 bases between. The germline V gene encodes CDR1 SGHAT and CDR2 FQNNGV. The CDR3 sequence: CASSQSPRTGELFF. The DNA of the CDR3 is TGTGCCAGCAGCCAAAGCCCTAGGACCGGGGAGCTGTTTTTT.

In regard to this clonotype: A much larger clone lies a single base off, so this may be a read error. The rearrangement links TRBV6-1 to TRBJ1-2; D is possibly TRBD1 (5 bases). Germline lookup yields CDR1 MNHNS and CDR2 SASEGT. The V end was cut by 5 bases, the J end by 1 base, with 14 bases between. The CDR3 spans 15 residues. As DNA, the CDR3 is TGTGCCAGCAGTCCGAAGACAGTATTTAACTATGGCTACACCTTC. Protein sequence: CASSPKTVFNYGYTF.

This rearrangement joins TRBV19 to TRBJ2-7, with D hard to call. The germline CDR1 and CDR2 sequences are LNHDA and SQIVND (reference sequence). This CDR3 region has 14 residues. V lost 8 bases, J lost 1 base, and 15 bases lay in between. This CDR3 reads CASEDKATSYEQYF. CDR3 sequence (DNA): TGTGCCAGTGAAGACAAGGCAACTTCCTACGAGCAGTACTTC.

Ten or more counts support this clonotype. The chain carries TRBV5-1 and TRBJ2-3; TRBD2 aligns across 7 bases. V was pared by 0 bases and J by 4 bases, with 5 bases of the junction left unmatched. The CDR3 is 15 residues long. CDR1 is SGHRS and CDR2 is YFSETQ in the germline V gene. CDR3 DNA: TGCGCCAGCAGCTTGGGCGCGGGGGTGCCAGATACGCAGTATTTT. This translates into CASSLGAGVPDTQYF.

This clonotype was observed many times. This sequence joins TRBV3-1 and TRBJ2-5; perhaps D is TRBD1 or TRBD2 (5 bases each). Germline CDR1 and CDR2: LGHDT and YNNKEL (reference sequence). This CDR3 region has 14 residues. V lost 7 bases and J lost 2, with 14 bases in between. The CDR3 nucleotides are TGTGCCAGCACCGTCCCGGGGCTACAAGAGACCCAGTACTTC. This encodes CASTVPGLQETQYF.

This clonotype was recorded many times. The V call is TRBV18, the J call TRBJ2-7, with 12 bases lining up with TRBD2. The CDR3 runs to 14 residues. The J segment lost 3 bases and the V segment lost 5 bases, leaving 2 bases of the junction unmatched. Looked up from germline, CDR1 is KGHSH and CDR2 is LQKENI. CDR3 region: CASSTTSGGYEQYF. The CDR3 DNA reads as TGTGCCAGCTCAACGACTAGCGGGGGCTACGAGCAGTACTTC.